This paragraph reports one T cell receptor (beta chain). Its antigen is not known. The junction does not match germline at one end; this may be a read error. Both 60 Vbeta primers and 13 Jbeta primers went into the PCR. TCRdb's copy holds only in-frame clones and misses some; the assay was immunoSEQ multiplex PCR. The sample has more than 150,000 clones; about 82% are singletons. The CDR3 extends over 13 amino acids. The germline gives CDR1 MNHNS, CDR2 SASEGT. This record belongs to a study of cytomegalovirus exposure and HLA in healthy donors. The donors were healthy bone marrow donors. Study outcomes and limitations: A later analysis showed HLA-associated TCR beta chains outstripping equally common others in clonal expansion. Further analysis was carried out later, and it showed several of the most significant clusters appearing linked to common viral pathogens. A cluster of highly shared sequence variants was likely a sequencing artifact.

Sequenced: PBMCs. The chain uses TRBV6-1 and TRBJ2-1, with TRBD1 identical over 12 bases. The receptor was isolated from a man aged 18 to 35 in good health and CMV-seronegative. CDR3 DNA sequence: TGTGCCAGCAGTGAAGTGAGGGACAGGGGGCCTGTCTTC. This encodes CASSEVRDRGPVF.